Shown below are 3 T cell receptor beta chains from a single sample sequenced in a study of beta chain features in type 1 diabetes. Sequencing targeted expressed TCRB transcripts, as all isolated RNA had been reverse transcribed. Data came from immunoSEQ multiplex PCR; TCRdb stores just in-frame clones and leaves some out. The sample records about half a million clones, roughly 11% being singletons. The sample taken for sequencing was naive CD4+ T cells from blood. The source of these receptors is a woman aged 18-29 years in good health.

J is TRBJ2-1 and V is TRBV12-5; 12 positions match TRBD2. The junction had 6 bases not matched to a gene; V was cut back by 5 bases and J by 7 bases. The germline V gene has CDR1 LGHNT and CDR2 FRNRAP. This CDR3 spans 15 amino acids. The CDR3 nucleotides read TGTGCTAGTGGTACGGAGACTAGCGGGAGAAATGAGCAGTTCTTC. Encoded protein: CASGTETSGRNEQFF.

This clone turned up a few times. This chain uses TRBV19 with TRBJ2-3; 8 nucleotides agree with TRBD1. This CDR3 spans 14 amino acids. Germline values: CDR1 LNHDA, CDR2 SQIVND (reference sequence). Trimming took 4 bases from V and 4 from J; bases not matched to a gene: 4. CDR3 in DNA: TGTGCCAGTAGTACAGGGGGCGCAGCAGATACGCAGTATTTT. Residues: CASSTGGAADTQYF.

The sample holds a few counts of this clone. The CDR3 loop reads CASSLATASGEQYV. For the CDR3, the DNA is TGTGCCAGCAGCTTAGCCACCGCTAGTGGTGAGCAGTACGTC. The chain employs TRBV7-8 and TRBJ2-7; the D is unclear. Trimming removed 0 bases at V and 7 bases at J, with 13 bases between. Germline V gene sequence: CDR1 SGHVS, CDR2 FQNEAQ. The CDR3 totals 14 residues.